This TCR beta chain came from a study of cytomegalovirus exposure and HLA in healthy donors. With respect to this clone: The antigen is undetermined.

General observations from the study: The study reported that TCR beta sequences accurately predicted HLA-A and HLA-B alleles in most subjects. CMV antigen specificity was confirmed in vitro for three CMV-associated chains.

Germline values: CDR1 MDHEN, CDR2 SYDVKM. Between the trimmed V and J ends, which lost 3 bases and 0 bases, there was a span of 12 bases. The CDR3 has 16 amino acids. PCR was performed using 60 Vbeta and 13 Jbeta primers. Using immunoSEQ multiplex PCR, the repertoire was profiled, and TCRdb retains in-frame clones only, with some absent. The table lists hundreds of thousands of clones, 60% to 80% of them singletons. Sequencing was carried out using PBMCs. This receptor was obtained from a male donor in good health and CMV-seronegative. The gene calls are TRBV28 and TRBJ2-1; D may be TRBD2 (5 bases). The CDR3, as DNA: TGTGCCAGCAGTTTCATTGAGGGAAGCTCCTACAATGAGCAGTTCTTC. Amino acid sequence: CASSFIEGSSYNEQFF. The full variable domain, completed using reference TRBV28 and TRBJ2-1, is DVKVTQSSRYLVKRTGEKVFLECVQDMDHENMFWYRQDPGLGLRLIYFSYDVKMKEKGDIPEGYSVSREKKERFSLILESASTNQTSMYLCASSFIEGSSYNEQFFGPGTRLTVL.